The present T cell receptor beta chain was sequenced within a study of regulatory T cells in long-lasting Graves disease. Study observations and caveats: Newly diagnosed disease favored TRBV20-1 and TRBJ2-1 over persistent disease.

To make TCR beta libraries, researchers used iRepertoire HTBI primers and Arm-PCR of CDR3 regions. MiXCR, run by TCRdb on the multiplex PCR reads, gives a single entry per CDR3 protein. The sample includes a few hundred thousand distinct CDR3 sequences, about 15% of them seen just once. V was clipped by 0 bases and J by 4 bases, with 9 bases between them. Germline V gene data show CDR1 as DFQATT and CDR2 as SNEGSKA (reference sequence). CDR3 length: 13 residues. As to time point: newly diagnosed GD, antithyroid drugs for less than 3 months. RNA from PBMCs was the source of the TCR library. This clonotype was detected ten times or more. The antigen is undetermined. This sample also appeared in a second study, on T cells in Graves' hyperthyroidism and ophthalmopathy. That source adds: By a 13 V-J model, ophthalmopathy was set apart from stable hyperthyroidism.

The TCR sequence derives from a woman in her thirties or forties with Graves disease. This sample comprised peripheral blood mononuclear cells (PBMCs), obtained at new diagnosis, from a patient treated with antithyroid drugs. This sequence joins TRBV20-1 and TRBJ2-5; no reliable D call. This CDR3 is CSAREVHGETQYF. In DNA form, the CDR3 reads TGCAGTGCTAGAGAAGTGCACGGAGAGACCCAGTACTTC.